Included here is one T cell receptor (beta chain) sequence, with context. The CDR3 consists of 14 residues. Unmatched junction bases numbered 5, after V lost 7 bases and J lost 2 bases. CDR1 is MNHEY and CDR2 is SVGAGI in the germline V gene. The entry originates in a study of blood T cell repertoires in COVID-19. Whole-study context: Sites across the United States, Italy and Spain contributed samples from acute and convalescent COVID-19. In each case, the material was cDNA or gDNA derived from T cells, B-cell-depleted T cells, or PBMCs.

The method was immunoSEQ multiplex PCR; TCRdb's version includes in-frame clones alone and lacks a portion of them. This sample has 200,000 to 250,000 clones, with about 87% found just once. Sequencing input: PBMCs or T cells enriched from blood (not recorded which). This TCR derives from a woman between 45 and 60 years old who had recovered from COVID-19. This sequence joins TRBV6-5 and TRBJ1-3, with 7 bases lining up with TRBD1. The DNA of the CDR3 is TGTGCCAGCAAAGGGGGCTCTCCTGGAAACACCATATATTTT. Translated, it gives CASKGGSPGNTIYF.